This TCR beta chain is from a study of PD-1 blockade in classical Hodgkin lymphoma. Time point specified: cycle 4 day 1 (C4D1), after 5 to 7 weeks of nivolumab. With no exception, relapse followed autologous stem cell transplantation in all patients, and brentuximab vedotin exposure varied. Each best response was a complete response, a partial response or progressive disease. Some clones are missing from TCRdb's copy, which holds only in-frame ones; the method was immunoSEQ multiplex PCR. The sample consists of under 50,000 clones, roughly 65% of them appearing once. V lost 4 bases, J lost 4 bases, and 4 bases stayed unmatched. CDR1 and CDR2 (germline): KGHSH, LQKENI. The CDR3 loop spans 15 amino acids.

The chain uses TRBV18 and TRBJ1-1; 12 bases are a match to TRBD1. The origin of this receptor is a human donor with classical Hodgkin lymphoma. The sequencing used peripheral blood mononuclear cells (PBMCs), collected before the fourth cycle of nivolumab. This chain's CDR3 is CASSLRDRGPTEAFF. As DNA, the CDR3 is TGTGCCAGCTCACTCCGGGACAGGGGGCCCACTGAAGCTTTCTTT.